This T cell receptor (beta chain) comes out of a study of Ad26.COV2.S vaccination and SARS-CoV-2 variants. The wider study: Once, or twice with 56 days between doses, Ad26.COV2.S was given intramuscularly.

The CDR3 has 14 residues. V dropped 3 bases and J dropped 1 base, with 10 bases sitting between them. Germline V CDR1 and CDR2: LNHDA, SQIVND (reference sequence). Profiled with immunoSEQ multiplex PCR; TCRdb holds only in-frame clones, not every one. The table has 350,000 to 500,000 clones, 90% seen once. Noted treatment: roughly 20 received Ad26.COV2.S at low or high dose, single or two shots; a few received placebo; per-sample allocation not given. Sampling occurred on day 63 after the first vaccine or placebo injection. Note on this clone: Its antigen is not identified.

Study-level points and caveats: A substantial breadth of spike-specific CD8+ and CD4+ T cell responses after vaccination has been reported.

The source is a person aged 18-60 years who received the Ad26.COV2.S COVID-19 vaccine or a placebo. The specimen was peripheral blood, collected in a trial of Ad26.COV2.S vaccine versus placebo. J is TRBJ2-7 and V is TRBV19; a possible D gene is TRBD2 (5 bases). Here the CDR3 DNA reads TGTGCCAGTAGTATGTCCAGGAGGTCCTACGAGCAGTACTTC. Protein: CASSMSRRSYEQYF.